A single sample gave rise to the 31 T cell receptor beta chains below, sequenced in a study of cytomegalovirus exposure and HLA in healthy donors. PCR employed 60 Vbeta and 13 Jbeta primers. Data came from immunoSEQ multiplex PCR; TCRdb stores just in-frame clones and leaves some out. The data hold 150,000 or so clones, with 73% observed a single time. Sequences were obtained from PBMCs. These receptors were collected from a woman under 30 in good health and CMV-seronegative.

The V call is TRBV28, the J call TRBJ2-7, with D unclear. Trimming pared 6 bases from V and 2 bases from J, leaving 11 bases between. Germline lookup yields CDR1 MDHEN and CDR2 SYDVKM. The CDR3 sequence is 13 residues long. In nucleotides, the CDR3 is TGTGCCAGCAGCCCGGGTCTACCCTACGAGCAGTACTTC. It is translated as CASSPGLPYEQYF. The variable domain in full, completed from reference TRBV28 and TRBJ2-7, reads DVKVTQSSRYLVKRTGEKVFLECVQDMDHENMFWYRQDPGLGLRLIYFSYDVKMKEKGDIPEGYSVSREKKERFSLILESASTNQTSMYLCASSPGLPYEQYFGPGTRLTVT.

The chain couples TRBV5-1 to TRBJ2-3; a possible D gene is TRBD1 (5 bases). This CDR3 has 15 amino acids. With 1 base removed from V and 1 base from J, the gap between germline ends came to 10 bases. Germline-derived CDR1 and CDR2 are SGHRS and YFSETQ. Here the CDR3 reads CASSLITGGTDTQYF. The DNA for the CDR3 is TGCGCCAGCAGCTTGATTACAGGAGGCACAGATACGCAGTATTTT. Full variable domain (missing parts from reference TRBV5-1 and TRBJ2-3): KAGVTQTPRYLIKTRGQQVTLSCSPISGHRSVSWYQQTPGQGLQFLFEYFSETQRNKGNFPGRFSGRQFSNSRSEMNVSTLELGDSALYLCASSLITGGTDTQYFGPGTRLTVL.

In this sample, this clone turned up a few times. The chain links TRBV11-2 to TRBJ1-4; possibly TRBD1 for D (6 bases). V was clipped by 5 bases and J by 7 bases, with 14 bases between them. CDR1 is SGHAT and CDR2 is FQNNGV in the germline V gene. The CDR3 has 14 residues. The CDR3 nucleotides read TGTGCCAGCAGCCTCTGGGACAAACCTGAAAAACTGTTTTTT. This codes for CASSLWDKPEKLFF.

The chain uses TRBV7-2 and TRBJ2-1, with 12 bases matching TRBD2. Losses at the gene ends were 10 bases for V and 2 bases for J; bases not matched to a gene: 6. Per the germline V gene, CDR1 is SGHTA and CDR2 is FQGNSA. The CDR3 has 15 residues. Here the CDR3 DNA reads TGTGCCATCAGACTAGCGGGAGTTCCCTACAATGAGCAGTTCTTC. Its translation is CAIRLAGVPYNEQFF.

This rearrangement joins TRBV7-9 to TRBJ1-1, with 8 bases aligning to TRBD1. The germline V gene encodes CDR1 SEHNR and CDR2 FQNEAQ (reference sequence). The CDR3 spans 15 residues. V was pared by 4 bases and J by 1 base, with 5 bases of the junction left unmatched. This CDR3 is CASSSQGAWNTEAFF. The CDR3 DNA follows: TGTGCCAGCAGCTCGCAGGGGGCTTGGAACACTGAAGCTTTCTTT.

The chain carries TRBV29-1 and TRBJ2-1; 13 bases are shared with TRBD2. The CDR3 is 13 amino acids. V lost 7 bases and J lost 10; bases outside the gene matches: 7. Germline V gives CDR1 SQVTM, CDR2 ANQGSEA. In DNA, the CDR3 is TGCAGCGCTGGGACTAGCGGGATAGGCGAGCAGTTCTTC. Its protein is CSAGTSGIGEQFF.

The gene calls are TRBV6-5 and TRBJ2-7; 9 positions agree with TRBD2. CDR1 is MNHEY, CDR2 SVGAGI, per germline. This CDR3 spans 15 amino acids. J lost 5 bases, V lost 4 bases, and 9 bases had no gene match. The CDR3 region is CASSSEASGNNEQYV. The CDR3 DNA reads TGTGCCAGCAGTTCTGAAGCTAGCGGGAACAACGAGCAGTACGTC.

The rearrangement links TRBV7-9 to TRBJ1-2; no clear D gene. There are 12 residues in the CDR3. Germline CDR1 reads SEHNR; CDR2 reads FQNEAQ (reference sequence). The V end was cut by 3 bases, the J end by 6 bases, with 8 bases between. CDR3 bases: TGTGCCAGCAGCTTGAGAGAGGATGGCTACACCTTC. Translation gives CASSLREDGYTF.

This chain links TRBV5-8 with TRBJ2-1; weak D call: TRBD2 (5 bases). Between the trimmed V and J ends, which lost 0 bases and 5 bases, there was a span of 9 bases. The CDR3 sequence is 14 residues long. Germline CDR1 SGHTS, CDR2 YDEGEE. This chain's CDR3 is CASSLDGINNEQFF. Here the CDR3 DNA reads TGTGCCAGCAGCTTGGACGGGATAAACAATGAGCAGTTCTTC. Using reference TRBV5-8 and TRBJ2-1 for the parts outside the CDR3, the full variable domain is EAGVTQSPTHLIKTRGQQATLRCSPISGHTSVYWYQQALGLGLQFLLWYDEGEERNRGNFPPRFSGRQFPNYSSELNVNALELEDSALYLCASSLDGINNEQFFGPGTRLTVL.

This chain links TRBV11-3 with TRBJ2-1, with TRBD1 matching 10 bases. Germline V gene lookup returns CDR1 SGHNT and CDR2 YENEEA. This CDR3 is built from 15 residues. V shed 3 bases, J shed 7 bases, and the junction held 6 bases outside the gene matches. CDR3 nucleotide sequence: TGTGCCAGCAGCTTCCTGGGGACAGGGGCGAATGAGCAGTTCTTC. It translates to CASSFLGTGANEQFF.

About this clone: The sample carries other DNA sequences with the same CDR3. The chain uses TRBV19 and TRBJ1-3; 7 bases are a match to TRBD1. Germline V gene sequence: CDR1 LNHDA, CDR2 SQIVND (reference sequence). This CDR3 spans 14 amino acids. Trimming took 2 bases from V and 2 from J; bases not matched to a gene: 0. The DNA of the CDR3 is TGTGCCAGTAGTATAACAGGGGCTGGAAACACCATATATTTT. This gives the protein CASSITGAGNTIYF.

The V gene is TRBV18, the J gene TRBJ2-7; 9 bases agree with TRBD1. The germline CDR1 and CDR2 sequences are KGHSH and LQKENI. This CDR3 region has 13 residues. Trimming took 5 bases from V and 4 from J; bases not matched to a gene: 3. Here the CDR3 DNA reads TGTGCCAGCTCAGCGGGACAGGGATACGAGCAGTACGTC. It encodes CASSAGQGYEQYV.

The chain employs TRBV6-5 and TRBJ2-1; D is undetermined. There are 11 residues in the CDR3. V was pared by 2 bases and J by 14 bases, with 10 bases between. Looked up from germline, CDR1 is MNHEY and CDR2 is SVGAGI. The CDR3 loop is CASSYLYSKFF. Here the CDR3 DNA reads TGTGCCAGCAGTTACCTCTACTCGAAGTTCTTC.

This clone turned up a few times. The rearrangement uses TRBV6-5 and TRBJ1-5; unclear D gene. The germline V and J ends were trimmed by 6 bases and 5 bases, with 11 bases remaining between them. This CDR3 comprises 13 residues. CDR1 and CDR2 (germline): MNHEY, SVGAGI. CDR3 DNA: TGTGCCAGCAGGGTAGACGGGTATCAGCCCCAGCATTTT. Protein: CASRVDGYQPQHF.

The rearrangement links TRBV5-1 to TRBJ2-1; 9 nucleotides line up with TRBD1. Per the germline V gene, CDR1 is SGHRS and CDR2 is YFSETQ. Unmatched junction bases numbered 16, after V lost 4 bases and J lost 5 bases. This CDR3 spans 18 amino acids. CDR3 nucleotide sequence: TGCGCCAGCAGCGTGGCACAACAGGGGGCATTAGGAAACAATGAGCAGTTCTTC. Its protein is CASSVAQQGALGNNEQFF.

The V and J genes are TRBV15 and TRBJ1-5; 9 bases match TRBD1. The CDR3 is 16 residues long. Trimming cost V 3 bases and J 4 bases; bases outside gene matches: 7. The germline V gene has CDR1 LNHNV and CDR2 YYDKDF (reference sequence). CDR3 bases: TGTGCCACCAGCAGGATCAGGACAGGGGCAAATCAGCCCCAGCATTTT. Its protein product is CATSRIRTGANQPQHF.

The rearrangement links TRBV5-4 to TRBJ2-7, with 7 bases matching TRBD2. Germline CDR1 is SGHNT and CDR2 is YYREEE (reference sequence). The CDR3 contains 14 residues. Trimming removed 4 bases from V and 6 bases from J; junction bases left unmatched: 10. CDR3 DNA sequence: TGTGCCAGCAGCCCGAAAGGACTAGGGGTCGAGCAGTACTTC. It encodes CASSPKGLGVEQYF.

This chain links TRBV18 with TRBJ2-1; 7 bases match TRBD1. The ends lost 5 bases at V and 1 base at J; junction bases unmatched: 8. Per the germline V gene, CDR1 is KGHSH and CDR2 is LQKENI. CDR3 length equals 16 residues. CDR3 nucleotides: TGTGCCAGCTCAACAAGGAGACAGGGATCCTACAATGAGCAGTTCTTC. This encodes CASSTRRQGSYNEQFF.

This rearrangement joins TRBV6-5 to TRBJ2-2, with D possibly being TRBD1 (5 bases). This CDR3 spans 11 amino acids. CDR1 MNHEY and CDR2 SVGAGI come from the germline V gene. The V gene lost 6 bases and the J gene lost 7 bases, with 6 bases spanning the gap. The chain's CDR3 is CASRQGGELFF. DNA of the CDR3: TGTGCCAGCAGGCAGGGCGGGGAGCTGTTTTTT.

Written as DNA, the CDR3 is TGTGCCAGCAGCCTCATGACAACCCGAGAGGCTTTCTTT. It yields the protein CASSLMTTREAFF. J is TRBJ1-1 and V is TRBV28, with D unclear. Looked up from germline, CDR1 is MDHEN and CDR2 is SYDVKM. This CDR3 comprises 13 residues. V dropped 6 bases and J dropped 11 bases, with 19 bases sitting between them.

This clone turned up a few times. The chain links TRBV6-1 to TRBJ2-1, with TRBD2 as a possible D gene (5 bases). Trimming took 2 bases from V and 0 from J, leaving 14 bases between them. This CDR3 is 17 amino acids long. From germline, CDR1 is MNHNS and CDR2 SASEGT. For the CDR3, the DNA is TGTGCCAGCAGTGAACGGCCGGCTAGCCGCTCCTACAATGAGCAGTTCTTC. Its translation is CASSERPASRSYNEQFF.

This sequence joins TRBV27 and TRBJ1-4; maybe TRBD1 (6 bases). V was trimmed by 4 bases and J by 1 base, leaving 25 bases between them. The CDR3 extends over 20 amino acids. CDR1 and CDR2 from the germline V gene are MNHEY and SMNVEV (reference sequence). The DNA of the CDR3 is TGTGCCAGCAGTTCCCGTTCCGTAATCAGGGGCCGGGGAACTAATGAAAAACTGTTTTTT. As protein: CASSSRSVIRGRGTNEKLFF.

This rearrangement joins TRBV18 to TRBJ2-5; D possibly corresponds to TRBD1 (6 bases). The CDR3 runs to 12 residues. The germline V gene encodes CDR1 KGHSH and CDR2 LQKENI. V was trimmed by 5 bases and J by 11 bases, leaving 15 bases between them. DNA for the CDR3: TGTGCCAGCTCAACAAACAGGGCGGAGCAGTACTTC. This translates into CASSTNRAEQYF.

The CDR3 reads CASSLDIGRRAEAFF. As DNA, the CDR3 is TGTGCCAGCAGCTTAGACATCGGGAGGAGGGCTGAAGCTTTCTTT. The rearrangement links TRBV7-2 to TRBJ1-1; no firm D call. The CDR3 runs to 15 residues. The V end was cut by 1 base, the J end by 6 bases, with 15 bases between. Germline CDR1 and CDR2: SGHTA and FQGNSA.

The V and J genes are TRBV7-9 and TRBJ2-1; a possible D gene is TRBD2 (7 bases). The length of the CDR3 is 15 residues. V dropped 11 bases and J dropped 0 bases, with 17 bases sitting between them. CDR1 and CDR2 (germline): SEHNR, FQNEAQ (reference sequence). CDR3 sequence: CALHKGGSSYNEQFF. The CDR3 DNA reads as TGTGCCTTGCACAAGGGGGGGAGCTCCTACAATGAGCAGTTCTTC.

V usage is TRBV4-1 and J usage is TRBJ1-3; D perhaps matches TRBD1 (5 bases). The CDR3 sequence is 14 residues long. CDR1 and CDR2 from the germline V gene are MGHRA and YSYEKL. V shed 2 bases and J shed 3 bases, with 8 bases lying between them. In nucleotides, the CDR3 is TGCGCCAGCAGCCAATGGGGCCTTGGAAACACCATATATTTT. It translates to CASSQWGLGNTIYF.

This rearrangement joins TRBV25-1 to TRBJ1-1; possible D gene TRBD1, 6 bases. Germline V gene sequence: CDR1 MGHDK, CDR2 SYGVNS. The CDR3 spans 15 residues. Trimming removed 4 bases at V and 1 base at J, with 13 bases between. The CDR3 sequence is CASSGAGQQNTEAFF. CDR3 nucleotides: TGTGCCAGCAGTGGCGCAGGACAGCAGAACACTGAAGCTTTCTTT. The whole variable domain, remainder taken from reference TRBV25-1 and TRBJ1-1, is EADIYQTPRYLVIGTGKKITLECSQTMGHDKMYWYQQDPGMELHLIHYSYGVNSTEKGDLSSESTVSRIRTEHFPLTLESARPSHTSQYLCASSGAGQQNTEAFFGQGTRLTVV.

The CDR3 DNA is TGTGCCAGCAGTGGTACGGGACTAAACTTCTACGAGCAGTACGTC. Its protein is CASSGTGLNFYEQYV. V is TRBV6-1 and J is TRBJ2-7, with 7 nucleotides matching TRBD2. Germline V gene sequence: CDR1 MNHNS, CDR2 SASEGT. The CDR3 has 15 amino acids. Losses at the gene ends were 4 bases for V and 3 bases for J; bases not matched to a gene: 9.

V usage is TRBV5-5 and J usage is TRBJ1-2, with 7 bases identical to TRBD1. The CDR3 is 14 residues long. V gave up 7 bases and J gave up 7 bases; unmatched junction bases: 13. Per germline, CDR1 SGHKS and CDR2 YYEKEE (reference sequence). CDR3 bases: TGTGCCAGCTTGCTCCGACAGGGTGGGAGTGGCTACACCTTC. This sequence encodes CASLLRQGGSGYTF.

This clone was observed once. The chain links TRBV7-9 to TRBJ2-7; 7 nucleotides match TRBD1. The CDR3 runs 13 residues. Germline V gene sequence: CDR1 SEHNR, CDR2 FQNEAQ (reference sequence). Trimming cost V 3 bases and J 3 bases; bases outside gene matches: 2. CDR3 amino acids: CASSFRQGYEQYF. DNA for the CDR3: TGTGCCAGCAGCTTTCGACAGGGCTACGAGCAGTACTTC.

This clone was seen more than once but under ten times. In nucleotides, the CDR3 is TGTGCCAGCAGCTACCGGGACTCCAGAGAGCAGTACTTC. Its translation is CASSYRDSREQYF. The gene calls are TRBV7-8 and TRBJ2-7, with a weak D call TRBD2 (6 bases). The CDR3 covers 13 residues. V was clipped by 4 bases and J by 7 bases, with 14 bases between them. Germline V gene sequence: CDR1 SGHVS, CDR2 FQNEAQ.